This T cell receptor (beta chain) came from a study of CD8 T cells in ankylosing spondylitis. Points from the study as a whole: Disease-linked clones reportedly concentrated significantly in matched ankylosing spondylitis synovial fluid. In synovial fluid and blood from reactive arthritis, some motif variants were previously reported. In peripheral blood, disease-linked CD8+ clones occurred at relatively low frequencies. It appeared that ankylosing spondylitis blood was characterized by a TCR beta motif of several highly homologous variants.

The CDR3 is 14 residues long. Trimming removed 3 bases from V and 10 bases from J, with 16 bases in between. The germline CDR1 and CDR2 sequences are SEHNR and FQNEAQ (reference sequence). Quantitative 5'-RACE with molecular barcodes was used to make the TCR beta libraries. TCRdb ran MiXCR on the 5' RACE reads and lists one entry per CDR3 protein. Found here are about 840,000 distinct CDR3 sequences, 12% of them singletons; the top ten hold approximately 0.51%. The sample holds a few counts of this clonotype. Its antigen is not known. This TCR was sampled from a male donor with ankylosing spondylitis. This sequence joins TRBV7-9 and TRBJ2-1; D could derive from TRBD1 or TRBD2 (5 bases each). The sequenced sample consisted of blood, either unsorted or a sorted T cell fraction (not recorded which). The DNA of the CDR3 is TGTGCCAGCAGCTTTTGGGACGGTACAAGAGAGCAGTTCTTC. Encoded protein: CASSFWDGTREQFF.